The clone carrying this TCR beta chain was detected many times. This specimen belongs to a study of T cells in Graves' hyperthyroidism and ophthalmopathy. Using RNA transcripts as the source, TCR beta CDR3 regions were amplified. Carried out on the TCR CDR3, a first-round RT-PCR used the HTBI primer set. TCRdb reprocessed the multiplex PCR reads with MiXCR, giving one entry per CDR3 protein. The sample lists around 600,000 distinct CDR3 sequences; approximately 16% were seen once. The CDR3 contains 19 residues. V was clipped by 6 bases and J by 0 bases; unmatched bases: 17. CDR1 is MNHNS, CDR2 SASEGT, per germline.

The chain is built from TRBV6-1 and TRBJ2-5; 9 bases align to TRBD1. This clonotype was sampled from a woman in her thirties or forties with Graves' ophthalmopathy. Material for sequencing was blood. CDR3: CASRKQLGQGNTYQETQYF. CDR3 bases: TGTGCCAGCAGAAAACAACTGGGACAGGGCAATACGTACCAAGAGACCCAGTACTTC.